This is a list of T cell receptor beta chains from one sample in a study of identical twins. TCRdb re-called the 5' RACE reads with MiXCR, one entry per CDR3 protein. The sample lists roughly 490,000 distinct CDR3 sequences, roughly an eighth occurring once. The same specimen was also included in a second study, on yellow fever vaccine responses in identical twins.

The sample was CD4+ T cells sorted from blood. The receptor set was obtained from a woman under 30 in good health. The CDR3 runs from the conserved cysteine through the conserved F or W. A D gene is named only where the DNA matches it firmly. The size entry is marked missing in some rows and otherwise reads once, few, many or a size class.

v_gene,d_gene,abundance,j_gene,CDR3aa,CDR3nt
TRBV2,NA,NA,TRBJ1-1,CASTPGNTEAFF,TGTGCCAGCACCCCGGGGAACACTGAAGCTTTCTTT
TRBV20-1,NA,NA,TRBJ2-7,CSASLVSYEQYF,TGCAGTGCTAGTCTTGTTTCCTACGAGCAGTACTTC
TRBV6-1,TRBD2,few,TRBJ2-3,CASRSLSGSGGDTQYF,TGTGCCAGCAGATCCCTTAGCGGGAGCGGGGGAGATACGCAGTATTTT
TRBV11-2,NA,few,TRBJ2-7,CASSLVGGRGPRDSYEQYF,TGTGCCAGCAGCTTAGTTGGAGGTCGGGGGCCGAGGGACTCCTACGAGCAGTACTTC
TRBV4-3,NA,many,TRBJ2-7,CASSQLAGGQYEQYF,TGCGCCAGCAGCCAACTAGCAGGGGGGCAATACGAGCAGTACTTC
TRBV6-6,NA,few,TRBJ2-7,CASSNYASYEQYF,TGTGCCAGCAGTAACTACGCGTCCTACGAGCAGTACTTC
TRBV4-2,NA,NA,TRBJ1-2,CASSQGRYFVLVYGYTF,TGTGCCAGCAGCCAAGGGAGGTACTTCGTCCTAGTCTATGGCTACACCTTC
TRBV2,TRBD1,NA,TRBJ2-6,CASSVPGQRGDGANVLTF,TGTGCCAGCAGTGTCCCGGGACAGAGAGGGGATGGGGCCAACGTCCTGACTTTC
TRBV18,TRBD1,NA,TRBJ2-3,CASSPLATGPDTQYF,TGTGCCAGCTCACCACTTGCGACAGGGCCAGATACGCAGTATTTT
TRBV2,TRBD2,NA,TRBJ2-2,CASSEARGAELFF,TGTGCCAGCAGTGAAGCGCGGGGGGCGGAGCTGTTTTTT
TRBV3-1,NA,many,TRBJ2-3,CASSQLLGGYPSTDTQYF,TGTGCCAGCAGCCAGCTATTGGGCGGATATCCTAGCACAGATACGCAGTATTTT
TRBV27,TRBD1,many,TRBJ1-6,CASRGQGSSSPLHF,TGTGCCAGCAGGGGACAGGGGAGTAGTTCACCCCTCCACTTT
TRBV5-6,NA,few,TRBJ1-5,CASSLARGASNQPQHF,TGTGCCAGCAGCTTGGCTCGAGGAGCTAGCAATCAGCCCCAGCATTTT
TRBV10-2,TRBD2,few,TRBJ2-3,CASSPHKLTSGTDTQYF,TGCGCCAGCAGTCCGCACAAGCTTACTAGCGGCACAGATACGCAGTATTTT
TRBV12-3/TRBV12-4,NA,NA,TRBJ2-5,CASRLGGRRPETQYF,TGTGCCAGCAGGCTAGGGGGGCGCAGGCCAGAGACCCAGTACTTC
TRBV10-1,NA,NA,TRBJ2-2,CASRQRVNTGELFF,TGCGCCAGCAGGCAGCGGGTGAACACCGGGGAGCTGTTTTTT
TRBV10-1,NA,few,TRBJ2-7,CASSEFREPLYEQYF,TGCGCCAGCAGTGAGTTCCGGGAGCCTCTCTACGAGCAGTACTTC
TRBV7-8,NA,NA,TRBJ2-1,CASSRGTGPGNEQFF,TGTGCCAGCAGCCGCGGGACTGGGCCTGGCAATGAGCAGTTCTTC
TRBV9,TRBD2,many,TRBJ2-3,CASSVASGGASTDTQYF,TGTGCCAGCAGCGTAGCTAGCGGGGGAGCTAGCACAGATACGCAGTATTTT
TRBV7-2,NA,NA,TRBJ2-6,CASSLAGKSGANVLTF,TGTGCCAGCAGCTTAGCAGGGAAGTCTGGGGCCAACGTCCTGACTTTC
TRBV5-1,NA,few,TRBJ2-1,CASSHGGAYNEQFF,TGCGCCAGCAGCCACGGCGGGGCCTACAATGAGCAGTTCTTC
TRBV6-1,TRBD1,few,TRBJ1-2,CASSEVTGEDGYTF,TGTGCCAGCAGTGAAGTTACAGGGGAAGATGGCTACACCTTC
TRBV10-3,NA,few,TRBJ2-3,CAISESQADTQYF,TGTGCCATCAGTGAGTCACAAGCAGATACGCAGTATTTT
TRBV4-3,NA,NA,TRBJ2-5,CASSQDLIGEAQYF,TGCGCCAGCAGCCAAGATTTAATTGGGGAGGCCCAGTACTTC
TRBV14,NA,NA,TRBJ1-4,CASSRDLLRTNEKLFF,TGTGCCAGCAGCCGGGACCTCCTTCGAACTAATGAAAAACTGTTTTTT
TRBV10-3,NA,few,TRBJ1-1,CAIREALMNTEAFF,TGTGCCATCAGGGAGGCCCTCATGAACACTGAAGCTTTCTTT
TRBV7-2,NA,NA,TRBJ2-3,CASSLGGVGVDTQYF,TGTGCCAGCAGTCTAGGGGGGGTAGGAGTAGATACGCAGTATTTT
TRBV7-2,NA,NA,TRBJ2-6,CASRNQGSGANVLTF,TGTGCCAGCAGAAACCAGGGCTCTGGGGCCAACGTCCTGACTTTC
TRBV2,TRBD1,few,TRBJ2-1,CASKRTGNNEQFF,TGTGCCAGCAAAAGGACAGGAAATAATGAGCAGTTCTTC
TRBV7-3,NA,NA,TRBJ2-1,CASSLTGEPYNEQFF,TGTGCCAGCAGCTTGACAGGAGAGCCCTACAATGAGCAGTTCTTC
TRBV7-9,TRBD2,NA,TRBJ2-2,CALRTSGNTGELFF,TGTGCCTTGAGGACTAGCGGTAACACCGGGGAGCTGTTTTTT
TRBV29-1,NA,many,TRBJ1-1,CSVGVERRGAFF,TGCAGCGTTGGCGTGGAGAGGAGGGGAGCTTTCTTT